This T cell receptor beta chain was sequenced during a study of control samples from healthy donors and cancer patients. The length of the CDR3 is 15 residues. Unmatched junction bases numbered 8, after V lost 7 bases and J lost 6 bases. Germline V CDR1 and CDR2: LNHDA, SQIVND (reference sequence). The repertoire was sequenced with immunoSEQ multiplex PCR; TCRdb's copy has only in-frame clones and lacks some. Of about 120,000 clones listed, roughly 90% are singletons. Sequencing was performed on blood. This clonotype originated in a man in his fifties in good health. The chain has TRBV19 and TRBJ1-4, with 10 positions matching TRBD1. For the CDR3, the DNA is TGTGCCAGTACCAAAACCGGGACAGGGGATGAAAAACTGTTTTTT. Protein: CASTKTGTGDEKLFF. Full variable domain (outside the CDR3, taken from reference TRBV19 and TRBJ1-4): DGGITQSPKYLFRKEGQNVTLSCEQNLNHDAMYWYRQDPGQGLRLIYYSQIVNDFQKGDIAEGYSVSREKKESFPLTVTSAQKNPTAFYLCASTKTGTGDEKLFFGSGTQLSVL.